The T cell receptor beta chain described here comes from a study of radiation and T cells in renal cell carcinoma (dated by TCRdb to between 2020 and 2021). As for the study more broadly: In total, about 50 samples, comprising 25 or so tumors and some 27 peripheral blood samples, were subjected to TCR beta sequencing. Across all 50 or so samples, 4,000,000 or so unique CDR3 nucleotide sequences encoding 2,658,974 unique CDR3 amino acid sequences were identified. General conclusions and limits of the study: A greater number of dominant CDR3 motifs was detected in irradiated tumors than in control tumors, and a larger share of the repertoire was occupied by these motifs in irradiated tumors than in control tumors. Only small tumor regions of about 0.91 g were available, so intratumoral heterogeneity was not captured. Effects of radiation dose or scheduling on the TCR repertoire could not be addressed with the single-armed trial design. TCR clonality was higher in irradiated tumors than in controls, as the top 100 clonotypes made up an average of around 54% of the repertoire in irradiated tumors compared with around 40% in nephrectomy-only tumors.

TCR beta libraries were generated from genomic DNA with the immunoSEQ kit, following the manufacturer's recommendations. Library preparation used a first multiplex PCR with proprietary primers, then a second PCR adding unique barcodes, with bead cleanups after each round. Each sample batch included a kit-provided positive control reaction and a negative control reaction. The final libraries underwent checking on an Agilent 4200 TapeStation D1000 ScreenTape, volumetric pooling, and quantification by qPCR. Sequencing was performed on an Illumina NextSeq500 using a MidOutput 150-cycle cartridge, with 156 Read1 cycles, 15 Index1 cycles, and the kit custom primers. The pooled library was loaded at approximately 1 pM, with an approximately 21% PhiX control spiked in. The study's processing was this. Vendor-processed data were analyzed in R, and a clonotype was defined as all T cells sharing the same CDR3 nucleotide sequence. In the clone abundance analyses, frequencies were normalized to the 10,000 most abundant clones in each sample. Public T cell clones, which averaged fewer than five per sample, were excluded before analysis. Dominant motif analysis used ImmunoMap with the PAM10 matrix, gap penalty 30 and homology threshold 0.3; motifs with cumulative frequency at least 0.01 counted as dominant. Sourced from immuneACCESS, this table was stored by TCRdb with only in-frame sequences that have V and J called. A share of the clones is absent; for the studies checked, an unresolved V gene accounts for under half, and the remainder has no known explanation. V and J calls and clone size are copied from that table; D and trimming were computed from the DNA. This sample lists about 15,000 clones; 55% to 60% were detected once. The ten largest clones represent 11% of the sample.

This clone came up once. Its target antigen remains unknown. There are no base qualities to consult, and no much larger clone falls within one base. V and J lose 4 bases and 8 bases, and a span of 18 bases separates them. Taken from cysteine to phenylalanine, the CDR3 has 14 residues. The kept DNA is CDR3 alone, 42 bases in frame from the first base. Via the germline V gene, CDR1 is SGHDT and CDR2 YYEEEE. The time point label here, explained by the study, means: tumor resected at nephrectomy. Sample treatment or condition, as interpreted from the label and publication: treatment-naive control, cytoreductive nephrectomy. Control tumors were obtained from treatment-naive renal cell carcinoma patients in whom cytoreductive nephrectomy was performed without prior radiation. Every patient's renal cell carcinoma showed clear cell pathology. Control tumors used for TCR sequencing came from several females and 11 males, resected 2011 to 2014, with median age 57 years (range roughly 40 to 82). Tumors were mechanically dissociated, digested with collagenase/hyaluronidase at 37 °C, processed in gentleMACS C tubes, and stored in liquid nitrogen. The QIAamp DNA Blood Mini Kit (Qiagen) was used to prepare genomic DNA for TCR sequencing. Only samples passing all quality control checks were included in the analyses.

The sequenced sample was tumor tissue, obtained from a patient whose treatment was nephrectomy without radiotherapy. This TCR was sampled from a man aged 45-65 years with renal cell carcinoma. The V gene is TRBV5-6 and the J gene is TRBJ1-2, with TRBD1 tentatively as D gene (6 bases match). The nucleotides are TGTGCCAGCAGCCTCGGACAGCAGCTAGGAGGCTACACCTTC. The encoded protein is CASSLGQQLGGYTF.